The clone carrying this TCR beta chain has only one observation. This sample was taken from a study of OX40 agonist ivuxolimab in advanced cancers. Study at large: Patients received ivuxolimab, an intravenous treatment, every 2 weeks at 0.01 to 10 mg/kg. Patients achieving partial responses numbered three: one hepatocellular carcinoma case and two cutaneous melanoma cases. Patients undergoing dose escalation presented with hepatocellular carcinoma, melanoma, renal cell or head and neck cancer. Of mixed ages from about 20 to 80 and averaging approximately 60 years, the group was approximately 84% male.

Clones were read by immunoSEQ multiplex PCR, and TCRdb kept only the in-frame ones, dropping some. Of 70,000 to 80,000 clones listed, 94% are singletons. This CDR3 spans 17 amino acids. Looked up from germline, CDR1 is SGHNT and CDR2 is YENEEA. With V trimmed by 7 bases and J by 8 bases, 17 bases remained unmatched. J is TRBJ1-4 and V is TRBV11-3; 9 positions match TRBD1. This material consisted of CD4+ or CD8+ T cells sorted from blood, taken in a trial of the OX40 agonist ivuxolimab. This receptor was taken from an adult with an advanced solid tumor such as melanoma, head and neck, liver or kidney cancer. CDR3 bases: TGTGCCAGCATCTACACCCCCCGGACAGGGGAGTTAGAAAAACTGTTTTTT. Translating gives CASIYTPRTGELEKLFF.